The T cell receptor beta chain under discussion was sequenced for a study of blood T cell repertoires in COVID-19. This table comes from immunoSEQ multiplex PCR, and its TCRdb copy is limited to in-frame clones, with some not included. The data contain roughly 78,000 clones, roughly 86% of them seen just once; the ten biggest clones take up less than 2.5%. The CDR3 has 14 residues. From germline, CDR1 is MNHEY and CDR2 SMNVEV (reference sequence). V was clipped by 1 base and J by 6 bases; unmatched bases: 5. The gene calls are TRBV27 and TRBJ2-7, with TRBD2 matching 8 bases. The sequence came from a woman aged 55-75 years with acute or convalescent COVID-19. The specimen was peripheral blood. The CDR3 is CASSLYGRASEQYF. The DNA of the CDR3 is TGTGCCAGCAGTTTATACGGGAGGGCCTCCGAGCAGTACTTC.